Listed below are T cell receptor beta chains from one sample, sequenced in a study of blood T cell repertoires in COVID-19. This table comes from immunoSEQ multiplex PCR, and its TCRdb copy is limited to in-frame clones, with some not included. This repertoire shows roughly 300,000 clones, about 90% found once; its top ten account for approximately 5%. What was sequenced was PBMCs or T cells enriched from blood (not recorded which). The receptors come from a woman in her thirties who had recovered from COVID-19. Each CDR3 is given with its conserved first and last residue. The order of the fields is CDR3 length, D gene, V gene, clone size, J gene, CDR3 protein, CDR3 DNA. The D gene is left open where the match is weak. Clone sizes are given selectively: once, few, many, or a class where the clone is expanded.

length: 15; D: TRBD1; V: TRBV28; size: -; J: TRBJ1-2; CDR3: CASSLPGQGPYGYTF; DNA: TGTGCCAGCAGTTTACCTGGACAGGGACCCTATGGCTACACCTTC
length: 15; D: TRBD1; V: TRBV18; size: -; J: TRBJ2-7; CDR3: CASSLSPGTGDEQYF; DNA: TGTGCCAGCTCACTAAGTCCCGGGACAGGGGACGAGCAGTACTTC
length: 16; D: TRBD1; V: TRBV19; size: -; J: TRBJ1-2; CDR3: CASSIGGGTGQDGYTF; DNA: TGTGCCAGTAGTATAGGCGGCGGGACAGGGCAGGATGGCTACACCTTC
length: 18; D: TRBD2; V: TRBV4-1; size: -; J: TRBJ2-1; CDR3: CASSQGLAGGRRYNEQFF; DNA: TGCGCCAGCAGCCAGGGACTAGCGGGGGGCCGACGGTACAATGAGCAGTTCTTC
length: 14; D: -; V: TRBV5-6; size: -; J: TRBJ1-5; CDR3: CASSLGQSNQPQHF; DNA: TGTGCCAGCAGCTTGGGACAGAGTAATCAGCCCCAGCATTTT
length: 12; D: -; V: TRBV7-2; size: -; J: TRBJ2-1; CDR3: CASRQGQNEQFF; DNA: TGTGCCAGCAGGCAAGGACAGAATGAGCAGTTCTTC
length: 15; D: -; V: TRBV4-3; size: -; J: TRBJ1-2; CDR3: CASSQDHVSRDGYTF; DNA: TGCGCCAGCAGCCAAGACCACGTTAGCAGGGATGGCTACACCTTC
length: 14; D: -; V: TRBV11-2; size: few; J: TRBJ2-3; CDR3: CASSILGQLSTQYF; DNA: TGTGCCAGCAGCATTCTTGGGCAGTTGAGTACGCAGTATTTT
length: 14; D: -; V: TRBV28; size: -; J: TRBJ2-7; CDR3: CASPRPGLGSEQYF; DNA: TGTGCCAGCCCCCGGCCAGGCCTAGGGAGCGAGCAGTACTTC
length: 16; D: -; V: TRBV6-1; size: once; J: TRBJ2-5; CDR3: CASSAARGAQGETQYF; DNA: TGTGCCAGCAGTGCCGCTCGGGGGGCCCAGGGAGAGACCCAGTACTTC
length: 12; D: TRBD1; V: TRBV6-5; size: once; J: TRBJ1-2; CDR3: CASRRDRGGYTF; DNA: TGTGCCAGCAGACGGGACAGGGGTGGCTACACCTTC
length: 16; D: TRBD2; V: TRBV4-1; size: -; J: TRBJ2-5; CDR3: CASGEVAGAFQETQYF; DNA: TGCGCCAGCGGGGAAGTAGCGGGGGCCTTCCAAGAGACCCAGTACTTC
length: 14; D: -; V: TRBV7-2; size: once; J: TRBJ1-1; CDR3: CASSARRDRTEAFF; DNA: TGTGCCAGCAGCGCCCGCAGGGATCGGACTGAAGCTTTCTTT
length: 19; D: -; V: TRBV18; size: once; J: TRBJ1-2; CDR3: CASSPLLPGSEGHGQGYTF; DNA: TGTGCCAGCTCACCACTTCTTCCGGGCTCAGAGGGCCACGGTCAAGGCTACACCTTC
length: 14; D: -; V: TRBV11-2; size: few; J: TRBJ2-7; CDR3: CASTLGRQTREQYF; DNA: TGTGCCAGCACCCTCGGTCGGCAGACACGCGAGCAGTACTTC
length: 15; D: TRBD2; V: TRBV9; size: -; J: TRBJ2-3; CDR3: CASSVVSGGGDTQYF; DNA: TGTGCCAGCAGCGTAGTTAGCGGGGGCGGGGATACGCAGTATTTT
length: 14; D: -; V: TRBV7-2; size: -; J: TRBJ2-7; CDR3: CASSLASGSYEQYF; DNA: TGTGCCAGCAGCTTAGCCTCGGGTTCCTACGAGCAGTACTTC
length: 16; D: -; V: TRBV6-2/TRBV6-3; size: -; J: TRBJ1-2; CDR3: CASSYSRLRSHYGYTF; DNA: TGTGCCAGCAGTTACTCGAGGCTTCGGTCGCACTATGGCTACACCTTC
length: 11; D: -; V: TRBV28; size: -; J: TRBJ2-7; CDR3: CASEQFYEQYF; DNA: TGTGCCAGCGAACAGTTTTACGAGCAGTACTTC
length: 15; D: -; V: TRBV3-1/TRBV3-2; size: -; J: TRBJ1-3; CDR3: CASSHTGSSGNTIYF; DNA: TGTGCCAGCAGCCACACAGGGAGCTCTGGAAACACCATATATTTT
length: 13; D: -; V: TRBV6-7; size: few; J: TRBJ2-1; CDR3: CASSYSREIGQFF; DNA: TGTGCCAGCAGTTACTCGAGGGAGATAGGGCAGTTCTTC
length: 14; D: TRBD1; V: TRBV7-2; size: -; J: TRBJ1-5; CDR3: CASSSDRVVQPQHF; DNA: TGTGCCAGCAGCTCTGACAGGGTCGTTCAGCCCCAGCATTTT
length: 17; D: TRBD1; V: TRBV11-2; size: -; J: TRBJ2-5; CDR3: CASSLLVGQGFGETQYF; DNA: TGTGCCAGCAGCTTATTAGTGGGACAGGGATTCGGGGAGACCCAGTACTTC
length: 13; D: -; V: TRBV2; size: -; J: TRBJ1-2; CDR3: CASNPPGTYGYIF; DNA: TGTGCCAGCAACCCCCCGGGTACTTATGGCTACATCTTC
length: 14; D: -; V: TRBV7-9; size: -; J: TRBJ1-4; CDR3: CASSLGGHSEKLFF; DNA: TGTGCCAGCAGCTTAGGGGGACACTCGGAAAAACTGTTTTTT
length: 14; D: TRBD2; V: TRBV7-2; size: -; J: TRBJ2-5; CDR3: CASSPSGMVETQYF; DNA: TGTGCCAGCAGCCCTAGCGGGATGGTGGAGACCCAGTACTTC
length: 15; D: TRBD2; V: TRBV4-1; size: -; J: TRBJ2-2; CDR3: CASSQEGGDTGELFF; DNA: TGCGCCAGCAGCCAAGAGGGGGGGGACACCGGGGAGCTGTTTTTT
length: 17; D: -; V: TRBV5-1; size: -; J: TRBJ1-5; CDR3: CASSLKDRIYSNQPQHF; DNA: TGCGCCAGCAGCTTGAAGGACAGAATTTATAGCAATCAGCCCCAGCATTTT
length: 15; D: -; V: TRBV7-2; size: -; J: TRBJ1-2; CDR3: CASSLDPGGNYGYTF; DNA: TGTGCCAGCAGCTTAGATCCAGGTGGAAACTATGGCTACACCTTC
length: 11; D: -; V: TRBV12-3/TRBV12-4; size: -; J: TRBJ1-1; CDR3: CASSAGVGAFF; DNA: TGTGCCAGCAGTGCAGGGGTTGGAGCTTTCTTT
length: 15; D: -; V: TRBV7-6; size: -; J: TRBJ2-1; CDR3: CASSLGGGFYNEQFF; DNA: TGTGCCAGCAGCTTAGGGGGCGGTTTCTACAATGAGCAGTTCTTC
length: 12; D: -; V: TRBV27; size: -; J: TRBJ2-5; CDR3: CASSINQETQYF; DNA: TGTGCCAGCAGTATCAACCAAGAGACCCAGTACTTC
length: 15; D: -; V: TRBV28; size: -; J: TRBJ1-1; CDR3: CASSLRAAWNTEAFF; DNA: TGTGCCAGCAGTTTAAGAGCGGCTTGGAACACTGAAGCTTTCTTT
length: 14; D: -; V: TRBV7-2; size: -; J: TRBJ1-5; CDR3: CASSLPLSNQPQHF; DNA: TGTGCCAGCAGCCTACCCCTTAGCAATCAGCCCCAGCATTTT
length: 16; D: -; V: TRBV4-2; size: -; J: TRBJ1-2; CDR3: CASSRLVQGPNYGYTF; DNA: TGTGCCAGCAGCCGCCTCGTACAGGGCCCAAACTATGGCTACACCTTC
length: 13; D: TRBD1; V: TRBV6-5; size: -; J: TRBJ1-2; CDR3: CASSLGTGGGYTF; DNA: TGTGCCAGCAGTCTAGGGACAGGGGGTGGCTACACCTTC
length: 16; D: -; V: TRBV4-1; size: -; J: TRBJ2-1; CDR3: CASSQVGGPSYNEQFF; DNA: TGCGCCAGCAGCCAAGTGGGGGGGCCCTCCTACAATGAGCAGTTCTTC
length: 13; D: -; V: TRBV2; size: -; J: TRBJ2-5; CDR3: CASRGSVQETQYF; DNA: TGTGCCAGCAGGGGCTCGGTACAAGAGACCCAGTACTTC
length: 16; D: -; V: TRBV29-1; size: -; J: TRBJ1-2; CDR3: CSVVQSAPLLRFGYTF; DNA: TGCAGCGTTGTGCAGTCAGCGCCTCTACTTAGGTTTGGCTACACCTTC
length: 14; D: -; V: TRBV27; size: -; J: TRBJ2-7; CDR3: CASSLFERAHEQYF; DNA: TGTGCCAGCAGTTTGTTCGAAAGAGCTCACGAGCAGTACTTC
length: 15; D: TRBD2; V: TRBV27; size: few; J: TRBJ2-5; CDR3: CASSLGGEWGRTQYF; DNA: TGTGCCAGCAGTTTAGGGGGGGAATGGGGAAGGACCCAGTACTTC
length: 17; D: -; V: TRBV15; size: few; J: TRBJ2-3; CDR3: CATSTPRDSQKAYTQYF; DNA: TGTGCCACCAGCACCCCAAGGGACTCCCAAAAAGCATATACGCAGTATTTT
length: 11; D: -; V: TRBV7-9; size: -; J: TRBJ1-4; CDR3: CASSPDGVLFF; DNA: TGTGCCAGCAGCCCAGACGGGGTCTTGTTTTTT
length: 16; D: -; V: TRBV5-6; size: -; J: TRBJ1-3; CDR3: CASSLVGTGSGNTIYF; DNA: TGTGCCAGCAGCTTGGTGGGAACAGGGTCTGGAAACACCATATATTTT
length: 13; D: -; V: TRBV19; size: -; J: TRBJ1-3; CDR3: CASSGTTRNTIYF; DNA: TGTGCCAGTAGTGGGACAACTAGAAACACCATATATTTT
length: 15; D: TRBD1; V: TRBV5-4; size: -; J: TRBJ2-5; CDR3: CASSAGTGIAETQYF; DNA: TGTGCCAGCAGCGCCGGGACAGGGATCGCGGAGACCCAGTACTTC
length: 14; D: -; V: TRBV15; size: -; J: TRBJ1-1; CDR3: CATSRGEVDTEAFF; DNA: TGTGCCACCTCCCGGGGGGAGGTCGACACTGAAGCTTTCTTT
length: 15; D: -; V: TRBV5-6; size: -; J: TRBJ1-6; CDR3: CASSEDRSYNSPLHF; DNA: TGTGCCAGCAGCGAGGACAGATCCTATAATTCACCCCTCCACTTT
length: 13; D: -; V: TRBV19; size: -; J: TRBJ2-7; CDR3: CASSIKSSYEQYF; DNA: TGTGCCAGTAGTATCAAGAGCTCCTACGAGCAGTACTTC